The 18 T cell receptor beta chains presented below share a single source sample, sequenced in a study of identical twins. TCRdb itself ran the 5' RACE reads through MiXCR, one entry per CDR3 protein. Found here are 700,000 or so distinct CDR3 sequences, around 8.6% of them singletons; the top ten hold 0.98%. This same sample was also part of a study on yellow fever vaccine responses in identical twins.

The sequencing sample was made of PBMCs. These receptor sequences come from a young woman in good health.

This chain connects TRBV6-6 to TRBJ1-2; 7 nucleotides agree with TRBD1. The CDR3 is 12 amino acids. CDR1 is MNHNY, CDR2 SVGAGI, per germline (reference sequence). V lost 4 bases, J lost 7 bases, and 3 bases stayed unmatched. The CDR3: CASSSDRVGYTF. The CDR3 DNA reads TGTGCCAGCAGTTCTGACAGGGTTGGCTACACCTTC.

Only a few counts were recorded for this clonotype. In DNA, the CDR3 is TGTGCCAGCAGTTTAGGGGGGTTCCTGCCCTCTGGGGCCAACGTCCTGACTTTC. As protein: CASSLGGFLPSGANVLTF. The chain recombines TRBV12-3 or TRBV12-4 with TRBJ2-6; D might be TRBD1 or TRBD2, each matching 5 bases. Trimming pared 1 base from V and 0 bases from J, leaving 13 bases between. This CDR3 has 18 amino acids.

V and J are TRBV20-1 and TRBJ2-7; 13 bases map to TRBD2. CDR1 is DFQATT, CDR2 SNEGSKA, per germline (reference sequence). This CDR3 comprises 14 residues. After removal of 3 bases from V and 7 bases from J, the junction contained 6 bases not matched to a gene. CDR3 region: CSASLLGLAGEQYF. The CDR3 DNA is TGCAGTGCTAGTCTTCTGGGACTAGCGGGAGAGCAGTACTTC.

The J gene is TRBJ2-3, the V gene TRBV4-1; weak D call: TRBD2 (5 bases). The CDR3 is 14 residues long. In germline, CDR1 is MGHRA, CDR2 YSYEKL. The V gene lost 5 bases and the J gene lost 3 bases, with 12 bases spanning the gap. CDR3 bases: TGCGCCAGCAGCAAAACCGGGATAACAGATACGCAGTATTTT. Translated, it gives CASSKTGITDTQYF.

This sequence joins TRBV7-9 and TRBJ2-1; TRBD1 matches at 10 bases. Germline CDR1 SEHNR, CDR2 FQNEAQ (reference sequence). The CDR3 loop spans 16 amino acids. Germline trimming cut 5 bases from V and 6 bases from J; bases unmatched to any gene: 10. As DNA, the CDR3 is TGTGCCAGCAGCGCAGGGAGGGGGACAGGGGCCAATGAGCAGTTCTTC. Translation: CASSAGRGTGANEQFF.

This clonotype was counted at least ten times. V usage is TRBV18 and J usage is TRBJ2-1; no clear D gene. Trimming removed 4 bases at V and 1 base at J, with 8 bases between. Germline CDR1 KGHSH, CDR2 LQKENI. CDR3 length: 14 amino acids. The CDR3 loop reads CASSRDISYNEQFF. In nucleotides, the CDR3 is TGTGCCAGCTCACGCGACATTTCCTACAATGAGCAGTTCTTC.

This clonotype turned up a few times. The V call is TRBV7-9, the J call TRBJ2-7; D remains ambiguous. CDR1 is SEHNR and CDR2 is FQNEAQ in the germline V gene (reference sequence). The CDR3 extends over 14 amino acids. V was trimmed by 4 bases and J by 5 bases, leaving 15 bases between them. In DNA, the CDR3 is TGTGCCAGCAGCTCCGTTTTGACTCGACACGAGCAGTACTTC. It codes for CASSSVLTRHEQYF.

There are a few counts of this clonotype. The chain recombines TRBV10-3 with TRBJ2-5; 9 bases line up with TRBD1. CDR1 is ENHRY, CDR2 SYGVKD, per germline. Losses at the gene ends were 7 bases for V and 5 bases for J; bases not matched to a gene: 8. This CDR3 is 14 amino acids long. CDR3 sequence: CAIKGQGQAETQYF. CDR3 nucleotide sequence: TGTGCCATCAAGGGACAGGGCCAAGCGGAGACCCAGTACTTC.

The chain joins TRBV10-3 to TRBJ2-7; TRBD2 agrees at 8 bases. The CDR3 runs to 13 residues. Looked up from germline, CDR1 is ENHRY and CDR2 is SYGVKD. The junction had 2 bases not matched to a gene; V was cut back by 6 bases and J by 1 base. Written as DNA, the CDR3 is TGTGCCATCAGAACTAGCGGATCCTACGAGCAGTACTTC. Translation: CAIRTSGSYEQYF.

About this clonotype itself: This sequence may be a read error, since a much larger clone differs from it by one base. The chain links TRBV29-1 to TRBJ2-3; tentative D call: TRBD2 (6 bases). Trimming removed 8 bases from V and 5 bases from J, with 20 bases in between. The length of the CDR3 is 14 residues. The germline V gene encodes CDR1 SQVTM and CDR2 ANQGSEA. Here the CDR3 DNA reads TGCAGCTCCTTTTTGGGGGAGGAGGGAGATACGCAGTATTTT. Translated, it gives CSSFLGEEGDTQYF.

This clonotype showed up many times. This sequence joins TRBV29-1 and TRBJ2-7; TRBD1 aligns across 7 bases. This CDR3 has 16 residues. Germline values: CDR1 SQVTM, CDR2 ANQGSEA. Germline trimming cut 0 bases from V and 2 bases from J; bases unmatched to any gene: 10. CDR3 coding DNA: TGCAGCGTTGAAGATCGAAAGAGGGGGCTAACCTACGAGCAGTACTTC. Its translation: CSVEDRKRGLTYEQYF.

V gene TRBV28 combines with J gene TRBJ2-3; TRBD1 might be the D (6 bases). This CDR3 region has 16 residues. V dropped 1 base and J dropped 5 bases, with 16 bases sitting between them. Germline V lookup: CDR1 MDHEN, CDR2 SYDVKM. CDR3 in DNA: TGTGCCAGCAGTTTATTTACAGGGCTCTCAGTAGATACGCAGTATTTT. It codes for CASSLFTGLSVDTQYF.

The chain joins TRBV20-1 to TRBJ2-3; D is undetermined. The CDR3 spans 14 residues. V was trimmed by 0 bases and J by 0 bases, leaving 7 bases between them. Per germline, CDR1 DFQATT and CDR2 SNEGSKA (reference sequence). CDR3 region: CSARDGLSTDTQYF. The CDR3 DNA sequence: TGCAGTGCTAGAGATGGCCTTAGCACAGATACGCAGTATTTT.

This rearrangement joins TRBV10-1 to TRBJ2-3, with 9 bases identical to TRBD2. This CDR3 spans 16 amino acids. CDR1 and CDR2 (germline): WNHNN, SYGVQD (reference sequence). With V trimmed by 8 bases and J by 0 bases, 9 bases remained unmatched. CDR3 loop: CASSPMAGGSTDTQYF. The CDR3 DNA is TGCGCCAGCTCCCCGATGGCGGGAGGGAGCACAGATACGCAGTATTTT.

This clonotype has a count of ten or more. V is TRBV6-5 and J is TRBJ1-5, with a weak D call TRBD1 (5 bases). This CDR3 spans 16 amino acids. Trimming pared 2 bases from V and 0 bases from J, leaving 11 bases between. Germline CDR1 reads MNHEY; CDR2 reads SVGAGI. The CDR3 is CASSYLRANSNQPQHF. The CDR3, as DNA: TGTGCCAGCAGTTACCTCAGGGCGAATAGCAATCAGCCCCAGCATTTT.

This clonotype appeared a few times. The CDR3 nucleotides are TGTGCCAGCAGTTACGCCCCCCCCATCGGCACAGATACGCAGTATTTT. It is translated as CASSYAPPIGTDTQYF. The V gene is TRBV6-5, the J gene TRBJ2-3; D is unresolved. The V end lost 2 bases, the J end lost 1 base, and 13 bases lay between the germline ends. The germline V gene encodes CDR1 MNHEY and CDR2 SVGAGI. CDR3 length equals 16 residues.

This clonotype was detected a few times. This chain uses TRBV6-2 or TRBV6-3 with TRBJ2-7; D not certain. This CDR3 comprises 16 residues. V dropped 0 bases and J dropped 3 bases, with 15 bases sitting between them. Germline-derived CDR1 and CDR2 are MNHEY and SVGEGT. Written as DNA, the CDR3 is TGTGCCAGCAGTTACTCCCGGACCGAATTCTACTACGAGCAGTACTTC. This translates into CASSYSRTEFYYEQYF.

This clonotype has just a few counts. The chain uses TRBV29-1 and TRBJ2-3; D is perhaps TRBD1 (6 bases). CDR3 length equals 14 residues. CDR1 is SQVTM, CDR2 ANQGSEA, per germline. V was clipped by 7 bases and J by 3 bases, with 17 bases between them. CDR3 DNA: TGCAGCGCTGACTCAGGGGAGAGTACAGATACGCAGTATTTT. Protein sequence: CSADSGESTDTQYF.